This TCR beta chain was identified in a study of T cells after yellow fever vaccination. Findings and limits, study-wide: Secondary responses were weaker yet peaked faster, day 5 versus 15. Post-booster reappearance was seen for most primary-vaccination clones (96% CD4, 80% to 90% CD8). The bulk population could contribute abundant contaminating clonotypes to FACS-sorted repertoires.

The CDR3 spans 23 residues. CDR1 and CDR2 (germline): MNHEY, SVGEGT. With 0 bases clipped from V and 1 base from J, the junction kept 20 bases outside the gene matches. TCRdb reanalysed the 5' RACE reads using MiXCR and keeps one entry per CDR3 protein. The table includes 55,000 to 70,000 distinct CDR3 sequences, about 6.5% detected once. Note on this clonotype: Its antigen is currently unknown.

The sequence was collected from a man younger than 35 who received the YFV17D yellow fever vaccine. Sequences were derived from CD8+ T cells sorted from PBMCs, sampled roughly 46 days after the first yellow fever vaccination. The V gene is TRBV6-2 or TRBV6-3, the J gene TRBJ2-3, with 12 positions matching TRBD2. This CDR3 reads CASSYSPLAGGPGVERRTDTQYF. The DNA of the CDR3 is TGTGCCAGCAGTTACTCCCCCCTAGCGGGGGGGCCAGGGGTAGAACGGCGCACAGATACGCAGTATTTT.